This T cell receptor (beta chain) was recovered during a study of T cells in tuberculosis. Study-wide results and limits: Active tuberculosis patients had shorter CDR3-alpha; the beta difference was nonsignificant.

Here immunoSEQ multiplex PCR was the method, and the copy in TCRdb shows in-frame clones only, minus some. The sample consists of some 47,000 clones, about 95% of them appearing once. This CDR3 comprises 14 residues. Germline-derived CDR1 and CDR2 are MNHEY and SVGAGI. V lost 7 bases to trimming and J lost 6 bases, with 15 bases between them. Points on this clone: Its target is not known.

The chain uses TRBV6-5 and TRBJ2-2; TRBD1 might be the D (5 bases). The sequence came from a donor aged 5 to 30 with latent tuberculosis or without tuberculosis infection. The sample was PBMCs. CDR3 DNA: TGTGCCAGCACCACAAATAGGGGTGCCGGGGAGCTGTTTTTT. It yields the protein CASTTNRGAGELFF.